Listed here is a single T cell receptor beta chain. Its cognate antigen is unknown. This table comes from immunoSEQ multiplex PCR, and its TCRdb copy is limited to in-frame clones, with some not included. Among 40,000 to 60,000 clones listed, approximately 86% were seen once. Germline V gives CDR1 SGDLS, CDR2 YYNGEE. Trimming left V 2 bases short and J 1 base short, with 9 bases between. This CDR3 region has 15 residues. The sample is drawn from a study of radiotherapy plus CTLA-4 blockade in lung cancer. Overall study results and limits: Expansion of tumor-derived TCR clones was observed in blood after radiotherapy plus ipilimumab.

This clonotype originated in a human donor with non-small cell lung cancer that progressed on radiotherapy plus ipilimumab. Some clones in this sample may be carry-over from other donors' samples. The chain couples TRBV9 to TRBJ2-2; D gene ambiguous. The material was peripheral blood, obtained from a patient treated with radiotherapy plus ipilimumab. The CDR3 spells CASSVFGGNTGELFF. The CDR3 DNA reads as TGTGCCAGCAGCGTCTTCGGCGGGAACACCGGGGAGCTGTTTTTT.